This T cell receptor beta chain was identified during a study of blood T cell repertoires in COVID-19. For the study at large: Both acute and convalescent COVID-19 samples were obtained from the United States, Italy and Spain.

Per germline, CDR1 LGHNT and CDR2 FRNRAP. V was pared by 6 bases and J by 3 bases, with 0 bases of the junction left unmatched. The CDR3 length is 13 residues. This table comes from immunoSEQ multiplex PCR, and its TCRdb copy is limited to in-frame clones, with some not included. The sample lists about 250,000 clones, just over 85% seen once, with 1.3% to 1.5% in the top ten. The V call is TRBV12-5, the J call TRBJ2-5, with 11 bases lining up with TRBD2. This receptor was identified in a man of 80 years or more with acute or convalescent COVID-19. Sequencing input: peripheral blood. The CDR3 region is CASGLAGEETQYF. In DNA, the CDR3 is TGTGCTAGTGGACTAGCGGGAGAAGAGACCCAGTACTTC. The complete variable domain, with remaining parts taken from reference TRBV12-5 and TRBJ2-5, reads DARVTQTPRHKVTEMGQEVTMRCQPILGHNTVFWYRQTMMQGLELLAYFRNRAPLDDSGMPKDRFSAEMPDATLATLKIQPSEPRDSAVYFCASGLAGEETQYFGPGTRLLVL.